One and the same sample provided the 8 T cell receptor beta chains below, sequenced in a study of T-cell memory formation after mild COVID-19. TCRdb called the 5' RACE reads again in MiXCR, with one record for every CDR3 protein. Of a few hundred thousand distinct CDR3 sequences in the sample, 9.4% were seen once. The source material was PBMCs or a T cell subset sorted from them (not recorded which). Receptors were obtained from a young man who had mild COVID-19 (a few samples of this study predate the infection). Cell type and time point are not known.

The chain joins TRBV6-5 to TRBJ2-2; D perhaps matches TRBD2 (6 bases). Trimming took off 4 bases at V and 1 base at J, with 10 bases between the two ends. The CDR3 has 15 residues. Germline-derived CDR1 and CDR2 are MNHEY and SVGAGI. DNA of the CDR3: TGTGCCAGCAGTTTCTTAGCGGTGAACACCGGGGAGCTGTTTTTT. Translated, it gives CASSFLAVNTGELFF.

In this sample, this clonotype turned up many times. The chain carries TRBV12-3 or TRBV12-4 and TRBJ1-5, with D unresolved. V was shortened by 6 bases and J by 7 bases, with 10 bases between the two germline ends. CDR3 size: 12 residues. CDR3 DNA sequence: TGTGCCAGCAGCCCCCCCCGGCAGCCCCAGCATTTT. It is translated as CASSPPRQPQHF.

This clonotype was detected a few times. CDR3 in DNA: TGTGCCAGCAGCCAAAACGGACAGGGAGGAGAGCAGTACTTC. Translated, it gives CASSQNGQGGEQYF. The chain couples TRBV3-1 to TRBJ2-7, with 8 positions matching TRBD1. From germline, CDR1 is LGHDT and CDR2 YNNKEL (reference sequence). The CDR3 consists of 14 residues. Losses at the gene ends were 2 bases for V and 7 bases for J; bases not matched to a gene: 7.

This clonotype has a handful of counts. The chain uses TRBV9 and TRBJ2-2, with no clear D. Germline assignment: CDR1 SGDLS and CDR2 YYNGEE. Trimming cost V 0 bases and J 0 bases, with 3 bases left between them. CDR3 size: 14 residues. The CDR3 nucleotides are TGTGCCAGCAGCGTAGAACCGAACACCGGGGAGCTGTTTTTT. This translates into CASSVEPNTGELFF.

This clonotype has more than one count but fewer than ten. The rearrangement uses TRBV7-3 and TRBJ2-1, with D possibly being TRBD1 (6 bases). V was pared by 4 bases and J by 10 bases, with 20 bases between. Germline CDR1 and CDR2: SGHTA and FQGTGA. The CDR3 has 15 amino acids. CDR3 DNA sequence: TGTGCCAGCAGCTCCCAGGCAGGGGCGCGGCGGGAGCAGTTCTTC. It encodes CASSSQAGARREQFF.

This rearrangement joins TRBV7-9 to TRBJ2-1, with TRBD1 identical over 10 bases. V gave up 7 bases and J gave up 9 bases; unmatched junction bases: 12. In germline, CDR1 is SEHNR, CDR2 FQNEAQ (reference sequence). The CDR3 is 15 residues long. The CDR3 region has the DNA TGTGCCAGCACATTCATTCCGGGACAGGGGTCTGAGCAGTTCTTC. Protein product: CASTFIPGQGSEQFF.

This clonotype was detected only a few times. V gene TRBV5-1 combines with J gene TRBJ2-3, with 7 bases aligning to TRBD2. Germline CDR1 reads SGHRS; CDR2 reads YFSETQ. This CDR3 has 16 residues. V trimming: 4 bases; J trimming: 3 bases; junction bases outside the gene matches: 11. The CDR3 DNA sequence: TGCGCCAGCAGCCGCGCTAGCGGAGTTTCTACAGATACGCAGTATTTT. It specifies CASSRASGVSTDTQYF.

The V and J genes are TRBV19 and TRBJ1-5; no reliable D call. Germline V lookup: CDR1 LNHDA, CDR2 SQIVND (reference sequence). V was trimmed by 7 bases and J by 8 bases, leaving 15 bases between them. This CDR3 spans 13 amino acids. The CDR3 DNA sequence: TGTGCCAGTAACCGGGAGCTACTGGAGCCCCAGCATTTT. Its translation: CASNRELLEPQHF.